This T cell receptor beta chain originates from a study of blood T cell repertoires in COVID-19. As for the study in general: The origin of the acute and convalescent COVID-19 samples was the United States, Italy and Spain.

Authors' analysis steps: Cell counts per sample came from amplifying reference gene primers. TCRdb's table, derived via immunoSEQ multiplex PCR, lists solely in-frame clones and lacks some. That table supplies the V and J calls and clone size; D and trimming were determined from the DNA. The sample has fewer than 150,000 clones, roughly four fifths seen once. Germline V CDR1 and CDR2: GTSNPN, SVGIG (reference sequence). The CDR3 spans 11 residues. The ends lost 5 bases at V and 9 bases at J; junction bases unmatched: 4. The sequence came from a human donor in a cohort sampled during active COVID-19. Material for sequencing was peripheral blood. The chain joins TRBV30 to TRBJ2-4; 7 bases align to TRBD1. The CDR3 reads CAWEGGGIQYF. The CDR3 bases are TGTGCCTGGGAAGGGGGCGGCATTCAGTACTTC.